These 12 T cell receptor beta chains came from one sample sequenced in a study of T cells after posttransplantation cyclophosphamide. Busulfan-fludarabine conditioning, marrow transplant, and cyclophosphamide on days +3 and +4 were administered. Sequencing used immunoSEQ multiplex PCR; TCRdb keeps in-frame clones, though not all of them. This sample includes 5,000 to 6,500 clones with no singletons; its ten biggest clones take up 25%. This material consisted of PBMCs, taken around 350 days after allogeneic stem cell transplant with posttransplant cyclophosphamide. All receptors come from a male patient aged 60 to 75 who received an allogeneic stem cell transplant from a related donor, was CMV-positive, and had acute GVHD only. The graft donor may have given rise to some T cells.

At least ten counts were recorded for this clone. CDR3 nucleotide sequence: TGTGCCAGCACCAAGGACAGTGGGATCAATGGCTACACCTTC. This codes for CASTKDSGINGYTF. The rearrangement uses TRBV27 and TRBJ1-2; weak D call: TRBD1 (6 bases). Per germline, CDR1 MNHEY and CDR2 SMNVEV (reference sequence). The CDR3 totals 14 residues. Trimming cost V 7 bases and J 6 bases, with 18 bases left between them.

This clone was counted a few times. V usage is TRBV4-2 and J usage is TRBJ1-3, with D tentatively TRBD1 (5 bases). Germline V gene data show CDR1 as LGHNA and CDR2 as YNFKEQ. This CDR3 contains 14 residues. The V end was cut by 5 bases, the J end by 0 bases, with 8 bases between. The CDR3 is CASSFQGSGNTIYF. Here the CDR3 DNA reads TGTGCCAGCAGCTTCCAGGGCTCTGGAAACACCATATATTTT.

This clone was observed many times. This sequence joins TRBV2 and TRBJ2-7; TRBD1 might be the D (5 bases). The CDR3 spans 13 residues. The V end was cut by 4 bases, the J end by 4 bases, with 11 bases between. From germline, CDR1 is SNHLY and CDR2 FYNNEI. CDR3 in amino acids: CASSARESYEQYF. The CDR3 DNA sequence: TGTGCCAGCAGTGCCAGGGAATCTTACGAGCAGTACTTC.

This clone was recorded many times. This chain connects TRBV7-3 to TRBJ2-3; TRBD1 might be the D (5 bases). The CDR3 covers 15 residues. Trimming stripped 2 bases from V and 1 base from J, with 10 bases between. Germline values: CDR1 SGHTA, CDR2 FQGTGA. CDR3 nucleotides: TGTGCCAGCAGCTTACAAGGGGAAGGCACAGATACGCAGTATTTT. Amino acids: CASSLQGEGTDTQYF.

This clone has at least ten counts. This chain joins TRBV2 and TRBJ1-4, with 7 positions matching TRBD1. CDR3 length: 12 amino acids. CDR1 and CDR2 from the germline V gene are SNHLY and FYNNEI. The V gene end was trimmed by 6 bases and the J gene end by 16 bases; junction bases not matched to a gene: 11. The CDR3 DNA is TGTGCCAGCAGGACAGGGCTTACAAAGAGGTTTTTT. This sequence encodes CASRTGLTKRFF.

This clone was counted a few times. The genes are TRBV18 and TRBJ2-5, with 9 bases aligning to TRBD1. Per germline, CDR1 KGHSH and CDR2 LQKENI. The CDR3 runs 16 residues. Trimming cost V 0 bases and J 1 base; bases outside gene matches: 3. The CDR3 loop is CASSPPGQGFQETQYF. The DNA of the CDR3 is TGTGCCAGCTCACCACCGGGACAGGGATTCCAAGAGACCCAGTACTTC.

This clone has ten or more counts. CDR3 residues: CASSVGSRGTEAFF. DNA of the CDR3: TGTGCCAGCAGCGTAGGGAGTCGGGGCACTGAAGCTTTCTTT. The chain uses TRBV9 and TRBJ1-1, with D uncertain. The germline V gene has CDR1 SGDLS and CDR2 YYNGEE. V was pared by 0 bases and J by 4 bases, with 10 bases between. The CDR3 covers 14 residues.

By frequency in the sample, this clone is medium-sized (0.01 to 0.1%). The chain couples TRBV27 to TRBJ2-7, with D unresolved. CDR1 is MNHEY, CDR2 SMNVEV, per germline (reference sequence). Trimming removed 4 bases at V and 9 bases at J, with 16 bases between. The CDR3 is 13 residues long. CDR3 nucleotides: TGTGCCAGCAGTTCCCTCAAGGCATCGGGGCAGTACTTC. Encoded protein: CASSSLKASGQYF.

This clone was observed at least ten times. The chain is built from TRBV2 and TRBJ2-1; 10 bases are shared with TRBD1. The V segment lost 6 bases and the J segment 4 bases; nucleotides outside the gene matches: 6. The germline CDR1 and CDR2 sequences are SNHLY and FYNNEI. There are 15 residues in the CDR3. The CDR3 spells CASRVRDRGYNEQFF. The CDR3 region has the DNA TGTGCCAGCAGGGTCCGGGACAGGGGATACAATGAGCAGTTCTTC.

This clone was recorded many times. The genes are TRBV11-3 and TRBJ1-1; unclear D gene. The V and J ends lost 4 bases and 5 bases respectively, with 8 bases between them. CDR1 is SGHNT and CDR2 is YENEEA in the germline V gene. The CDR3 consists of 12 residues. Written as DNA, the CDR3 is TGTGCCAGCAGCTCCCGCGGGACTGAAGCTTTCTTT. Amino acid sequence: CASSSRGTEAFF.

There are many counts of this clone. J is TRBJ1-2 and V is TRBV28, with 10 bases identical to TRBD1. The ends lost 5 bases at V and 5 bases at J; junction bases unmatched: 11. Germline values: CDR1 MDHEN, CDR2 SYDVKM. CDR3 length: 16 residues. CDR3 region: CASSVIRDRGGYGYTF. CDR3 DNA: TGTGCCAGCAGTGTCATCCGGGACAGGGGAGGGTATGGCTACACCTTC.

The V call is TRBV7-9, the J call TRBJ1-1; maybe TRBD1 (6 bases). V was cut by 5 bases and J by 8 bases, with 30 bases left in between. The germline V gene encodes CDR1 SEHNR and CDR2 FQNEAQ (reference sequence). The CDR3 totals 18 residues. For the CDR3, the DNA is TGTGCCAGCAGCCCACTACTGGGGGCCCAGGGATCCCTCTTGGAAGCTTTCTTT. Protein product: CASSPLLGAQGSLLEAFF.